What follows describes a single T cell receptor (beta chain). The sample originates from a study of early T cells in non-severe SARS-CoV-2 infection. The CDR3 totals 14 residues. V was cut by 2 bases and J by 6 bases, with 12 bases left in between. The germline V gene encodes CDR1 MNHNY and CDR2 SVGAGI (reference sequence). From the 5' RACE reads, TCRdb called clonotypes with MiXCR, one entry per CDR3 protein. The sample has some 90,000 distinct CDR3 sequences; under 15% are singletons. Sequenced sample: whole blood. The rearrangement links TRBV6-6 to TRBJ2-3; D may match TRBD1 or TRBD2 (5 bases each). This clonotype originated in an adult who was a healthcare worker with PCR-confirmed SARS-CoV-2 infection or an uninfected control (not recorded which). In nucleotides, the CDR3 is TGTGCCAGCAGTTACGGGGGTTGGAGGGATACGCAGTATTTT. Its protein product is CASSYGGWRDTQYF.